This T cell receptor beta chain is drawn from a study of OX40 agonist ivuxolimab in advanced cancers. In the study overall: Allowance was made for prior anti-PD-1, anti-PD-L1 or anti-CTLA-4 therapy, and roughly 40% had some. Patients achieving partial responses numbered three: one hepatocellular carcinoma case and two cutaneous melanoma cases.

Patients who had autoimmune disease history or got systemic immunosuppression were left out. TCRdb keeps only in-frame clones here, not all; method: immunoSEQ multiplex PCR. The sample lists fewer than 75,000 clones, 80% occurring once. The clonotype was recovered from an adult with an advanced solid tumor such as melanoma, head and neck, liver or kidney cancer. The sequenced sample was CD4+ or CD8+ T cells sorted from blood, obtained in a trial of the OX40 agonist ivuxolimab.

The CDR3, as DNA: TGTGCCAGCAGTCAGTCGGCACAGGGGGCGAAGTACTTC. Encoded protein: CASSQSAQGAKYF. The rearrangement uses TRBV28 and TRBJ2-7, with 9 bases aligning to TRBD1. The V segment lost 5 bases and the J segment 11 bases; nucleotides outside the gene matches: 10. The length of the CDR3 is 13 residues. The germline CDR1 and CDR2 sequences are MDHEN and SYDVKM.